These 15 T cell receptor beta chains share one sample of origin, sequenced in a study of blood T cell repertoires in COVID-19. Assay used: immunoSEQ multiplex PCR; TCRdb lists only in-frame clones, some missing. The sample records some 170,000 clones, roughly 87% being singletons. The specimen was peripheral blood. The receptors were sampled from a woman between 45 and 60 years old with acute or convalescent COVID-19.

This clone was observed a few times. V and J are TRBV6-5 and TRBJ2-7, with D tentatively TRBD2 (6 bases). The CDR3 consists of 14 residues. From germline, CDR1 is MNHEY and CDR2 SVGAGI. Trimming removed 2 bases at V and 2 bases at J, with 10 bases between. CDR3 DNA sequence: TGTGCCAGCAGTTACGTCGGCGGGACCTACGAGCAGTACTTC. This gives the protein CASSYVGGTYEQYF.

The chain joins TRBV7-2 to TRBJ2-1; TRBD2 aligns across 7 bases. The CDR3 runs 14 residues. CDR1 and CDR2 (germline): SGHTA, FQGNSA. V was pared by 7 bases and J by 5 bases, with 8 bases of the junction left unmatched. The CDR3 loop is CASNLVGGNNEQFF. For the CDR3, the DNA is TGTGCCAGCAATTTAGTCGGGGGGAACAATGAGCAGTTCTTC.

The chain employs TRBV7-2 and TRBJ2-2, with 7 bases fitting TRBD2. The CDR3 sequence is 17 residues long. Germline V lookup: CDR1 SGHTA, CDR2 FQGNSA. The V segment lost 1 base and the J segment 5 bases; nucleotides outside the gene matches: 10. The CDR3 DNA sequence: TGTGCCAGCAGCTTAGGACTAGCCGGATCTGGGACCGGGGAGCTGTTTTTT. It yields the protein CASSLGLAGSGTGELFF.

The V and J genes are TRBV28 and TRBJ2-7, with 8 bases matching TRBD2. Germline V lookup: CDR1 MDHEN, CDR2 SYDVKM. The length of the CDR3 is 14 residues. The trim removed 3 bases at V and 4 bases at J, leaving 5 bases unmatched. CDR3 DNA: TGTGCCAGCAGTTTTACGGGGGGGCCTTACGAGCAGTACTTC. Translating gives CASSFTGGPYEQYF.

The CDR3 here is CASSSQEVYSPLHF. Written as DNA, the CDR3 is TGTGCCAGCAGCTCTCAGGAGGTCTATTCACCCCTCCACTTT. This chain uses TRBV7-9 with TRBJ1-6; D unclear. Trimming removed 4 bases from V and 8 bases from J, with 12 bases in between. CDR1 and CDR2 from the germline V gene are SEHNR and FQNEAQ (reference sequence). This CDR3 has 14 residues.

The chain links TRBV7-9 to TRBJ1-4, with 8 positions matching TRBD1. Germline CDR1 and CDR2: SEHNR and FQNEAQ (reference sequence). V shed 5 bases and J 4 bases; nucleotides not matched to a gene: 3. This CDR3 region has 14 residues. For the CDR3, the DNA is TGTGCCAGCAGCCCGGACAGGGTTAATGAAAAACTGTTTTTT. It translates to CASSPDRVNEKLFF.

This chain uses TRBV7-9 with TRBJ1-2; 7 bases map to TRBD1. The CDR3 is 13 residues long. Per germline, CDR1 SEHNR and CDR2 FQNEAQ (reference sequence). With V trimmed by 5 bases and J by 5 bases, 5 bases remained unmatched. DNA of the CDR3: TGTGCCAGCAGCCCGACAGGGAGGTATGGCTACACCTTC. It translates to CASSPTGRYGYTF.

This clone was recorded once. The chain's CDR3 is CAISEPRDEGYTF. CDR3 sequence (DNA): TGTGCCATCAGTGAGCCGAGGGATGAGGGCTACACCTTC. The rearrangement joins TRBV10-3 to TRBJ1-2, with D unresolved. The CDR3 totals 13 residues. The germline gives CDR1 ENHRY, CDR2 SYGVKD. Trimming cost V 2 bases and J 8 bases, with 12 bases left between them.

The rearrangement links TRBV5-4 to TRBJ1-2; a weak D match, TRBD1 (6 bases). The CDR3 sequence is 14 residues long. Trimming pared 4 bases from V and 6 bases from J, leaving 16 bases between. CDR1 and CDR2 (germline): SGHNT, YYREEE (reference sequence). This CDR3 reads CASSPGHEVNGYTF. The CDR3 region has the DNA TGTGCCAGCAGCCCGGGACACGAAGTCAATGGCTACACCTTC.

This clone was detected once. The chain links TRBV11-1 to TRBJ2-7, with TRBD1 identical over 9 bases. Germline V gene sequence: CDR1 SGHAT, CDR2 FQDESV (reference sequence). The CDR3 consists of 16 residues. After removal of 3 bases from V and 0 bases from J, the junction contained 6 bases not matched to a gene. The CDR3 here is CASSLGTGISSYEQYF. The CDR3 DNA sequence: TGTGCCAGCAGCTTGGGGACAGGGATCTCCTCCTACGAGCAGTACTTC. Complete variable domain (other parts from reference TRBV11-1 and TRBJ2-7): EAEVAQSPRYKITEKSQAVAFWCDPISGHATLYWYRQILGQGPELLVQFQDESVVDDSQLPKDRFSAERLKGVDSTLKIQPAELGDSAMYLCASSLGTGISSYEQYFGPGTRLTVT.

The CDR3 region is CASSSSATNEKLFF. The CDR3 DNA sequence: TGTGCCAGCAGCTCCTCCGCAACTAATGAAAAACTGTTTTTT. This chain links TRBV7-9 with TRBJ1-4, with D uncertain. There are 14 residues in the CDR3. Trimming left V 4 bases short and J 0 bases short, with 6 bases between. Germline CDR1 is SEHNR and CDR2 is FQNEAQ (reference sequence).

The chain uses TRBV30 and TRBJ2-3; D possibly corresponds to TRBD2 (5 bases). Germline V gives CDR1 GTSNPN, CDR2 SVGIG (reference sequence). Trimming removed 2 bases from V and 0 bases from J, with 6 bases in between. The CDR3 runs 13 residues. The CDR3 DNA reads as TGTGCCTGGAGTAGACTAAGCACAGATACGCAGTATTTT. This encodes CAWSRLSTDTQYF.

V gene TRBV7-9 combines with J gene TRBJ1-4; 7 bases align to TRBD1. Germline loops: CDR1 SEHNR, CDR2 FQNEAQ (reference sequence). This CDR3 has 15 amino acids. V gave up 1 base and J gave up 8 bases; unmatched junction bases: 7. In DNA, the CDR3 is TGTGCCAGCAGCTTAGTCGACAGGGTAGGCGAAAAACTGTTTTTT. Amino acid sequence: CASSLVDRVGEKLFF. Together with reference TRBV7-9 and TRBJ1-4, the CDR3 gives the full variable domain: DTGVSQNPRHKITKRGQNVTFRCDPISEHNRLYWYRQTLGQGPEFLTYFQNEAQLEKSRLLSDRFSAERPKGSFSTLEIQRTEQGDSAMYLCASSLVDRVGEKLFFGSGTQLSVL.

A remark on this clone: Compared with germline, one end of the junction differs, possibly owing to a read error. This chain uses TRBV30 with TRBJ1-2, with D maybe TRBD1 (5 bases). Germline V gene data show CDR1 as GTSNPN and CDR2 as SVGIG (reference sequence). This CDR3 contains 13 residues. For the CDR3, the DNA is TGTGCCTGGAGTGTACAGGTGGGCGATGGATACACCTTC. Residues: CAWSVQVGDGYTF.

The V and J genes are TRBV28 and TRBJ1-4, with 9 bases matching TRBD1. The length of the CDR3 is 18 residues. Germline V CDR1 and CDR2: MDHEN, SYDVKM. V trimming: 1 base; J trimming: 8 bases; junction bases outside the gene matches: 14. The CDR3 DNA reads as TGTGCCAGCAGTTTATTCCTCACTAACAGGGGGCGAGGCGAAAAACTGTTTTTT. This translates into CASSLFLTNRGRGEKLFF.